This T cell receptor (beta chain) comes out of a study of T cells after yellow fever vaccination. Regarding the study as a whole: Detected again after the booster were most primary-vaccination clones, at about 96% CD4 and 80% to 90% CD8.

This CDR3 is built from 15 residues. V lost 4 bases, J lost 4 bases, and 10 bases stayed unmatched. CDR1 is SGHRS and CDR2 is YFSETQ in the germline V gene. This clonotype was detected many times. The antigen remains undetermined. For TCR, cDNA came from 5'RACE template switching, which added a universal primer site and UMIs. TCRdb reanalysed the 5' RACE reads using MiXCR and keeps one entry per CDR3 protein. The top ten hold around 3.3% of the sample, which has some 200,000 distinct CDR3 sequences, more than 3% seen once. The clonotype was recovered from a young man who received the YFV17D yellow fever vaccine. This chain connects TRBV5-1 to TRBJ1-1; 7 nucleotides match TRBD1. Here the sequenced sample was CD4+ T cells sorted from PBMCs, taken 10 days after the yellow fever booster vaccination. The CDR3: CASSRDESGGTEAFF. Written as DNA, the CDR3 is TGCGCCAGCAGCAGGGATGAGTCAGGGGGCACTGAAGCTTTCTTT.